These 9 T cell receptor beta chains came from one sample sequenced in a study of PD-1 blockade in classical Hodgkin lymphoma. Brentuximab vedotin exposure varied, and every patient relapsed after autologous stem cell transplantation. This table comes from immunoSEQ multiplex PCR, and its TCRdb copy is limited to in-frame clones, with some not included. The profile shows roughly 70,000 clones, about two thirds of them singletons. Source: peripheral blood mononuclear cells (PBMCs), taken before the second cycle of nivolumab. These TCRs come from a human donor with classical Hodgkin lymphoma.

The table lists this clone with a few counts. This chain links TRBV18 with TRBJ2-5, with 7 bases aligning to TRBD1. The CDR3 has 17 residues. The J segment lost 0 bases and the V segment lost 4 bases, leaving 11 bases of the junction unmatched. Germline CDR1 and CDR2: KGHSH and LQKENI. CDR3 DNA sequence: TGTGCCAGCTCACGATACGCCGGGACAGAGTACCAAGAGACCCAGTACTTC. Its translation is CASSRYAGTEYQETQYF.

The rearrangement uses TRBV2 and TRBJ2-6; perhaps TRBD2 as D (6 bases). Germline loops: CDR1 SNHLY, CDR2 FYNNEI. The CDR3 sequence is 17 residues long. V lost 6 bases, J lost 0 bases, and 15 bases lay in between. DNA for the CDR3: TGTGCCAGCAGGGTCTCTTGGGGGGTCTCTGGGGCCAACGTCCTGACTTTC. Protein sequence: CASRVSWGVSGANVLTF.

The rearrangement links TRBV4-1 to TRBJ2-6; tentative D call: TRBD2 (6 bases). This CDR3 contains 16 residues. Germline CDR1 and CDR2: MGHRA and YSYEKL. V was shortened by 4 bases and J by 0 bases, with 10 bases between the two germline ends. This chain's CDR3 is CASSRGGISGANVLTF. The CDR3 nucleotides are TGCGCCAGCAGCCGGGGAGGAATCTCTGGGGCCAACGTCCTGACTTTC.

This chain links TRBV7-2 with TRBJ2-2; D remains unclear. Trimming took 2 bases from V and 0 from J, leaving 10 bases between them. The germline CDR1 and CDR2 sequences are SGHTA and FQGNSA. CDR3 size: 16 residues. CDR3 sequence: CASSLRRFANTGELFF. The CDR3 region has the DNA TGTGCCAGCAGCTTACGCCGGTTCGCGAACACCGGGGAGCTGTTTTTT.

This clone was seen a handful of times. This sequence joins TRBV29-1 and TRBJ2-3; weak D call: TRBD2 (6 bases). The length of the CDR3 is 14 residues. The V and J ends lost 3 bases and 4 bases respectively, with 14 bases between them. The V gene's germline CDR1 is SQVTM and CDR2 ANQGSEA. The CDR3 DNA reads TGCAGCGTTGATCAGGACTACATCCCAGATACGCAGTATTTT. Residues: CSVDQDYIPDTQYF.

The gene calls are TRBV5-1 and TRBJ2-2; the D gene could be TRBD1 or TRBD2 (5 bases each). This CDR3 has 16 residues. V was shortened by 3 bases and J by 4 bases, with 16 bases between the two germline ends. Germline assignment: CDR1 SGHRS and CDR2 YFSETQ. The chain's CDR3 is CASSSGPFPGTGELFF. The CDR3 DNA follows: TGCGCCAGCAGCTCGGGGCCTTTTCCGGGCACCGGGGAGCTGTTTTTT.

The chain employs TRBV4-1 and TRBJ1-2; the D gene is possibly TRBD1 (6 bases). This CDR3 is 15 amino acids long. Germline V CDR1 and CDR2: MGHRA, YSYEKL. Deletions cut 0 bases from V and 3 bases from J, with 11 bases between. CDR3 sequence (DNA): TGCGCCAGCAGCCAAGATGACAGGTCCTACTATGGCTACACCTTC. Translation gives CASSQDDRSYYGYTF.

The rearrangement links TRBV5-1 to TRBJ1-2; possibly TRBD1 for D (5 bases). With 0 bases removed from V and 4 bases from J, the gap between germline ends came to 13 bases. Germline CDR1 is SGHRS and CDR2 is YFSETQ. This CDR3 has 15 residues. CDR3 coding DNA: TGCGCCAGCAGCTTGGCGGGGAGGGGCACCTATGGCTACACCTTC. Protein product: CASSLAGRGTYGYTF.

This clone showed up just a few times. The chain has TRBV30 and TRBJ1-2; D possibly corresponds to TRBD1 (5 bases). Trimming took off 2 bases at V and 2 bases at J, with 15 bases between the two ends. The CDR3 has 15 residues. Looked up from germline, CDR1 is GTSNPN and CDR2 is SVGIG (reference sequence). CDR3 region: CAWSIRTNLNYGYTF. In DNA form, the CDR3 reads TGTGCCTGGAGTATCCGGACAAATTTAAACTATGGCTACACCTTC. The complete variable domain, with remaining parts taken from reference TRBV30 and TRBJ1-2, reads SQTIHQWPATLVQPVGSPLSLECTVEGTSNPNLYWYRQAAGRGLQLLFYSVGIGQISSEVPQNLSASRPQDRQFILSSKKLLLSDSGFYLCAWSIRTNLNYGYTFGSGTRLTVV.